This TCR beta chain stems from a study of blood T cells in healthy people across ages. General study findings and limits: What prevented conclusive comparison of naive and antigen-experienced cells was that PBMCs were unsorted. The study found more naive CD4+ cells and higher diversity in long-lived than aged donors.

This clonotype was detected only a few times. Its antigen is not identified. A much larger clonotype is one base distant, so this may be a read error. It was with a sample-barcoded 5' primer and a J-beta primer mix that a second PCR of roughly 6 to 12 cycles was run. Every cDNA was tagged by a template-switch adaptor with 12 random nucleotides. TCRdb fed the 5' RACE reads into MiXCR, producing one record per CDR3 protein. The sample lists about 650,000 distinct CDR3 sequences, roughly 32% seen once, with less than 20% in the top ten. Each sample provided at least 5 micrograms of extracted total RNA. The TCR sequence derives from a woman over 75 in good health. The specimen was blood.

CDR3 residues: CSAILAKTGAKNIQYF. CDR3 coding DNA: TGCAGTGCTATCCTCGCCAAGACGGGAGCCAAAAACATTCAGTACTTC. The V gene is TRBV20-1, the J gene TRBJ2-4; D not resolved. V shed 4 bases and J shed 0 bases, with 16 bases lying between them. The CDR3 totals 16 residues. Germline CDR1 DFQATT, CDR2 SNEGSKA (reference sequence).